These 20 T cell receptor beta chains were sequenced from one sample in a study of blood T cells in healthy people across ages (dated by TCRdb to between 2014 and 2017). Receptor amplification or capture employed 5' RACE. Sequenced using an Illumina HiSeq 2500. A second PCR of about 6 to 11 cycles was run with a J-beta primer mix and a sample-barcoded 5' primer. The raw public reads went through TCRdb reprocessing: fastp at Q25, MiXCR clone calling, in-frame beta chains kept. Here each entry gathers all rows of one CDR3 protein and keeps the most common genes and DNA. The sample table holds 1 million or so distinct CDR3 sequences, of which under 30% were seen once. The ten largest clones represent approximately 0.71% of the sample. The same sample was also used in a study of T cells of mothers and their children.

The sequencing sample was made of blood. The receptors were sampled from a girl aged 2 to 10 in good health.

In this sample, this clonotype turned up many times. The rearrangement links TRBV6-1 to TRBJ2-7; D not resolved. V dropped 0 bases and J dropped 6 bases, with 6 bases sitting between them. The CDR3 is made up of 12 amino acids. CDR1 and CDR2 from the germline V gene are MNHNS and SASEGT. Written as DNA, the CDR3 is TGTGCCAGCAGTGAAGCAGGTCCCGAGCAGTACTTC. Translated: CASSEAGPEQYF.

This clonotype was observed a handful of times. This sequence joins TRBV6-6 and TRBJ1-5, with 9 bases aligning to TRBD1. The V gene's germline CDR1 is MNHNY and CDR2 SVGAGI (reference sequence). Losses at the gene ends were 2 bases for V and 7 bases for J; bases not matched to a gene: 6. The CDR3 totals 15 residues. In DNA form, the CDR3 reads TGTGCCAGCAGTTACGGGACAGGGTTTGGGCAGCCCCAGCATTTT. Its translation is CASSYGTGFGQPQHF.

J is TRBJ1-4 and V is TRBV13; 9 bases match TRBD1. The CDR3 is 14 residues long. The germline CDR1 and CDR2 sequences are PRHDT and FYEKMQ (reference sequence). The J segment lost 7 bases and the V segment lost 3 bases, leaving 3 bases of the junction unmatched. The chain's CDR3 is CASSLGTGTEKLFF. The CDR3 region has the DNA TGTGCCAGCAGCTTGGGGACAGGGACTGAAAAACTGTTTTTT.

V usage is TRBV27 and J usage is TRBJ1-1, with unresolved D. Germline CDR1 is MNHEY and CDR2 is SMNVEV (reference sequence). The CDR3 consists of 15 residues. V lost 3 bases, J lost 2 bases, and 13 bases lay in between. The CDR3 sequence is CASSFADTTNTEAFF. DNA of the CDR3: TGTGCCAGCAGTTTCGCAGATACCACTAACACTGAAGCTTTCTTT.

This clonotype occurred once. This chain connects TRBV7-9 to TRBJ1-4; TRBD1 agrees at 9 bases. The CDR3 sequence is 16 residues long. The V gene end was trimmed by 3 bases and the J gene end by 8 bases; junction bases not matched to a gene: 10. Germline CDR1 SEHNR, CDR2 FQNEAQ (reference sequence). In DNA form, the CDR3 reads TGTGCCAGCAGCTTCGGGACAGGGACCGCTAGGGAAAAACTGTTTTTT. Amino acids: CASSFGTGTAREKLFF.

V is TRBV20-1 and J is TRBJ2-1; D possibly corresponds to TRBD2 (6 bases). This CDR3 has 15 residues. Germline V gene data show CDR1 as DFQATT and CDR2 as SNEGSKA (reference sequence). The germline V and J ends were trimmed by 6 bases and 1 base, with 16 bases remaining between them. CDR3 sequence reads: CSADQASGSYNEQFF. CDR3 bases: TGCAGTGCGGATCAGGCGAGCGGGTCCTACAATGAGCAGTTCTTC.

This clonotype appeared a few times. This chain connects TRBV7-2 to TRBJ1-1; D possibly corresponds to TRBD1 (5 bases). The CDR3 runs 15 residues. Trimming removed 0 bases at V and 6 bases at J, with 14 bases between. Germline loops: CDR1 SGHTA, CDR2 FQGNSA. The CDR3 nucleotides are TGTGCCAGCAGCTTAGCGGGACCGGAGGTCGCTGAAGCTTTCTTT. Amino acid sequence: CASSLAGPEVAEAFF.

The gene calls are TRBV7-2 and TRBJ1-1; a weak D match, TRBD1 (6 bases). The germline gives CDR1 SGHTA, CDR2 FQGNSA. CDR3 length: 16 amino acids. The V gene lost 1 base and the J gene lost 11 bases, with 23 bases spanning the gap. The CDR3 nucleotides are TGTGCCAGCAGCTTAGAGCCCGGGAGAATGGGGACATGGGCTTTCTTT. It is translated as CASSLEPGRMGTWAFF.

The chain has TRBV29-1 and TRBJ2-3; 8 bases map to TRBD2. The V segment lost 4 bases and the J segment 6 bases; nucleotides outside the gene matches: 9. The CDR3 is 14 residues long. In germline, CDR1 is SQVTM, CDR2 ANQGSEA. The chain's CDR3 is CSVGVAGGADTQYF. The DNA of the CDR3 is TGCAGCGTTGGGGTGGCGGGAGGCGCCGATACGCAGTATTTT.

This clonotype was detected only a few times. This chain links TRBV6-1 with TRBJ1-1, with a tentative D call TRBD1 (6 bases). This CDR3 spans 15 amino acids. The germline V gene has CDR1 MNHNS and CDR2 SASEGT. V was trimmed by 8 bases and J by 1 base, leaving 17 bases between them. CDR3 sequence reads: CASANDYRENTEAFF. Written as DNA, the CDR3 is TGTGCCAGCGCCAACGATTACAGGGAGAACACTGAAGCTTTCTTT.

The V call is TRBV20-1, the J call TRBJ2-1; TRBD2 agrees at 9 bases. Germline V lookup: CDR1 DFQATT, CDR2 SNEGSKA (reference sequence). V dropped 5 bases and J dropped 3; count of bases not matched to a gene: 5. This CDR3 comprises 14 residues. CDR3 DNA sequence: TGCAGTGCTCTTCTAGCGGGATACTACAATGAGCAGTTCTTC. Translation gives CSALLAGYYNEQFF.

This clonotype appeared a few times. V gene TRBV12-3 or TRBV12-4 combines with J gene TRBJ2-5; 8 nucleotides agree with TRBD2. After removal of 6 bases from V and 6 bases from J, the junction contained 12 bases not matched to a gene. CDR3 length: 15 residues. For the CDR3, the DNA is TGTGCCAGCAGCCCCAGAGGCGGGGGGTTGAAGACCCAGTACTTC. Translated: CASSPRGGGLKTQYF.

The chain joins TRBV7-8 to TRBJ1-5; D is possibly TRBD1 (6 bases). Per germline, CDR1 SGHVS and CDR2 FQNEAQ. Trimming pared 6 bases from V and 4 bases from J, leaving 22 bases between. There are 17 residues in the CDR3. CDR3 in amino acids: CASSNPLGGGANQPQHF. CDR3 bases: TGTGCCAGCAGTAACCCCCTGGGAGGGGGGGCGAATCAGCCCCAGCATTTT.

The gene calls are TRBV2 and TRBJ2-5; 8 bases agree with TRBD2. This CDR3 spans 14 amino acids. CDR1 is SNHLY, CDR2 FYNNEI, per germline. V trimming: 2 bases; J trimming: 12 bases; junction bases outside the gene matches: 11. CDR3 region: CASSESGLGRLEYF. The CDR3 DNA is TGTGCCAGCAGTGAATCGGGACTAGGAAGGTTGGAGTACTTC.

This clonotype was detected only a few times. The V gene is TRBV5-1, the J gene TRBJ2-5, with 9 bases fitting TRBD1. V gave up 1 base and J gave up 1 base; unmatched junction bases: 2. CDR3 length: 15 residues. Germline assignment: CDR1 SGHRS and CDR2 YFSETQ. The CDR3 is CASSLNRGLQETQYF. CDR3 DNA: TGCGCCAGCAGCTTGAACAGGGGGCTCCAAGAGACCCAGTACTTC.

The V and J genes are TRBV11-3 and TRBJ2-7; 9 nucleotides line up with TRBD1. The trim removed 5 bases at V and 3 bases at J, leaving 8 bases unmatched. Germline V lookup: CDR1 SGHNT, CDR2 YENEEA. The CDR3 consists of 15 residues. The CDR3, as DNA: TGTGCCAGCAGCAGAGGAGGGACAGGGCTCTACGAGCAGTACTTC. It codes for CASSRGGTGLYEQYF. Using reference TRBV11-3 and TRBJ2-7 for the parts outside the CDR3, the full variable domain is EAGVVQSPRYKIIEKKQPVAFWCNPISGHNTLYWYLQNLGQGPELLIRYENEEAVDDSQLPKDRFSAERLKGVDSTLKIQPAELGDSAVYLCASSRGGTGLYEQYFGPGTRLTVT.

The rearrangement joins TRBV15 to TRBJ2-1; perhaps D is TRBD1 or TRBD2 (5 bases each). Germline CDR1 and CDR2: LNHNV and YYDKDF (reference sequence). CDR3 length: 17 residues. V lost 1 base and J lost 4, with 17 bases in between. The DNA for the CDR3 is TGTGCCACCAGCAGAGGTTTCGGGGCCGAGGGTTACAATGAGCAGTTCTTC. As protein: CATSRGFGAEGYNEQFF. The full variable domain, completed using reference TRBV15 and TRBJ2-1, is DAMVIQNPRYQVTQFGKPVTLSCSQTLNHNVMYWYQQKSSQAPKLLFHYYDKDFNNEADTPDNFQSRRPNTSFCFLDIRSPGLGDTAMYLCATSRGFGAEGYNEQFFGPGTRLTVL.

This clonotype was picked up a small number of times. This chain uses TRBV7-2 with TRBJ2-4, with D uncertain. Per the germline V gene, CDR1 is SGHTA and CDR2 is FQGNSA. The germline V and J ends were trimmed by 3 bases and 7 bases, with 19 bases remaining between them. The CDR3 runs 16 residues. CDR3 sequence (DNA): TGTGCCAGCAGCTTCCTTTCTGGGGAAAGTAATAACATTCAGTACTTC. Translating gives CASSFLSGESNNIQYF. Together with reference TRBV7-2 and TRBJ2-4, the CDR3 gives the full variable domain: GAGVSQSPSNKVTEKGKDVELRCDPISGHTALYWYRQSLGQGLEFLIYFQGNSAPDKSGLPSDRFSAERTGGSVSTLTIQRTQQEDSAVYLCASSFLSGESNNIQYFGAGTRLSVL.

This clonotype appeared a few times. The V and J genes are TRBV9 and TRBJ2-3; TRBD1 is a possible D gene (5 bases). V dropped 0 bases and J dropped 2 bases, with 13 bases sitting between them. The CDR3 is made up of 16 amino acids. The germline V gene encodes CDR1 SGDLS and CDR2 YYNGEE. The CDR3 coding sequence is TGTGCCAGCAGCGTAGGTCCAGCGACAGACACAGATACGCAGTATTTT. Protein: CASSVGPATDTDTQYF.

CDR3 residues: CSVAPRLAGGNEQFF. CDR3 nucleotide sequence: TGCAGCGTTGCCCCACGACTAGCGGGGGGCAATGAGCAGTTCTTC. The chain joins TRBV29-1 to TRBJ2-5; TRBD2 aligns across 13 bases. The J call may be faulty, since TRBJ2-1 better matches the DNA end. In germline, CDR1 is SQVTM, CDR2 ANQGSEA. The CDR3 spans 15 residues.